Shown below are 8 T cell receptor beta chains from a single sample sequenced in a study of blood T cells in healthy people across ages. PCR was performed a second time for about 7 to 11 cycles using a sample-barcoded 5' primer and a J-beta primer mix. TCRdb itself ran the 5' RACE reads through MiXCR, one entry per CDR3 protein. The table lists approximately 800,000 distinct CDR3 sequences, under 80% of them singletons. Material for sequencing was blood. Receptors were obtained from a man between 25 and 39 years old in good health.

This chain joins TRBV5-1 and TRBJ2-1; D may be TRBD1 or TRBD2 (5 bases each). The CDR3 length is 16 residues. V was clipped by 0 bases and J by 0 bases, with 10 bases between them. Germline values: CDR1 SGHRS, CDR2 YFSETQ. Here the CDR3 DNA reads TGCGCCAGCAGCTTGGGCGAGGGGAGCTCCTACAATGAGCAGTTCTTC. Its protein is CASSLGEGSSYNEQFF.

This clonotype was observed a few times. The rearrangement joins TRBV7-2 to TRBJ2-5, with 8 bases that match TRBD2. Germline-derived CDR1 and CDR2 are SGHTA and FQGNSA. The CDR3 has 13 residues. The V segment lost 5 bases and the J segment 7 bases; nucleotides outside the gene matches: 6. The CDR3 loop reads CASSMTSEGTQYF. The CDR3 DNA follows: TGTGCCAGCAGCATGACTAGCGAGGGGACCCAGTACTTC.

This sequence joins TRBV20-1 and TRBJ2-1; 15 nucleotides agree with TRBD2. CDR1 DFQATT and CDR2 SNEGSKA come from the germline V gene (reference sequence). This CDR3 contains 19 residues. Unmatched junction bases numbered 13, after V lost 0 bases and J lost 7 bases. This CDR3 reads CSAREGGLAGGPNLNEQFF. CDR3 coding DNA: TGCAGTGCTAGAGAAGGAGGACTAGCGGGGGGGCCTAACTTAAATGAGCAGTTCTTC.

This sequence joins TRBV29-1 and TRBJ1-2; TRBD1 matches 8 bases. The J segment lost 1 base and the V segment lost 3 bases, leaving 4 bases of the junction unmatched. Germline CDR1 and CDR2: SQVTM and ANQGSEA. The CDR3 contains 14 residues. CDR3 loop: CSVDGTGHNYGYTF. CDR3 bases: TGCAGCGTTGATGGGACAGGACATAACTATGGCTACACCTTC.

This clonotype was observed a few times. The rearrangement links TRBV6-1 to TRBJ2-7; D not certain. This CDR3 contains 14 residues. Germline CDR1 MNHNS, CDR2 SASEGT. Trimming pared 4 bases from V and 1 base from J, leaving 11 bases between. The CDR3 region is CASSAGPGSYEQYF. For the CDR3, the DNA is TGTGCCAGCAGTGCGGGCCCCGGGTCCTACGAGCAGTACTTC.

The rearrangement joins TRBV24-1 to TRBJ2-1, with D tentatively TRBD1 (5 bases). This CDR3 comprises 14 residues. Germline values: CDR1 KGHDR, CDR2 SFDVKD. Trimming removed 2 bases from V and 3 bases from J, with 7 bases in between. The DNA of the CDR3 is TGTGCCACCAGTGATTGGCAGGGCTACAATGAGCAGTTCTTC. Residues: CATSDWQGYNEQFF.

Remarks on this clonotype: The junction departs from germline at one end; a sequencing error may be responsible. V gene TRBV7-7 combines with J gene TRBJ2-3, with D perhaps being TRBD1 or TRBD2 (5 bases each). CDR1 and CDR2 from the germline V gene are SSHAT and FNYEAQ (reference sequence). This CDR3 comprises 15 residues. The CDR3 sequence: CASSLVGDPGDTQYF. CDR3 sequence (DNA): TGTGCTAGCAGCTTAGTGGGGGATCCGGGAGATACGCAGTATTTT. The whole variable domain, filled in from reference TRBV7-7 and TRBJ2-3, reads GAGVSQSPRYKVTKRGQDVTLRCDPISSHATLYWYQQALGQGPEFLTYFNYEAQPDKSGLPSDRFSAERPEGSISTLTIQRTEQRDSAMYRCASSLVGDPGDTQYFGPGTRLTVL.

The gene calls are TRBV15 and TRBJ2-7, with 9 bases aligning to TRBD1. The CDR3 length is 16 residues. The germline V gene has CDR1 LNHNV and CDR2 YYDKDF (reference sequence). V lost 1 base, J lost 0 bases, and 4 bases stayed unmatched. The CDR3 spells CATSRAGTGSSYEQYF. CDR3 DNA sequence: TGTGCCACCAGCAGAGCGGGGACAGGGAGCTCCTACGAGCAGTACTTC.